Below, one T cell receptor (beta chain) is given with its context. As yet, its antigen is unknown. V lost 2 bases to trimming and J lost 5 bases, with 4 bases between them. The CDR3 is made up of 11 amino acids. Germline V lookup: CDR1 GTSNPN, CDR2 SVGIG (reference sequence). The record originates from a study of T cell responses to AZD1222 COVID-19 vaccine. Study context: It was second doses at about 4 or about 12 weeks that were pooled. Whole-study findings and limits: Only a handful of AZD1222 recipients were seropositive at baseline. At 160-218 and 743-854, vaccine-associated CD4 TCRs were dominant, and they spanned spike. Nearly half of the spike-specific TCRs reportedly recognize variant regions that carry no mutations.

The assay was immunoSEQ multiplex PCR, and TCRdb's table has in-frame clones only and misses some. The top ten hold less than 25% of the sample, which has around 110,000 clones, under 95% seen once. Sequences were derived from peripheral blood, sampled on day 0 of AZD1222 vaccination. The chain employs TRBV30 and TRBJ2-1; D gene uncertain. The clonotype was recovered from an adult in good health. The CDR3 here is CAWSQDNEQFF. The CDR3 DNA reads TGTGCCTGGAGTCAAGACAATGAGCAGTTCTTC.